This entry lists 24 T cell receptor beta chains sequenced from one sample in a study of OX40 agonist ivuxolimab in advanced cancers. Here immunoSEQ multiplex PCR was the method, and the copy in TCRdb shows in-frame clones only, minus some. The sample includes roughly 32,000 clones, roughly 90% seen only once; the top ten take less than 30%. Here the sequenced sample was CD4+ or CD8+ T cells sorted from blood, taken in a trial of the OX40 agonist ivuxolimab. Receptors originate from an adult with an advanced solid tumor such as melanoma, head and neck, liver or kidney cancer.

V and J are TRBV9 and TRBJ1-1, with D perhaps matching TRBD1 (5 bases). This CDR3 comprises 18 residues. The V gene lost 3 bases and the J gene lost 0 bases, with 21 bases spanning the gap. The germline gives CDR1 SGDLS, CDR2 YYNGEE. Here the CDR3 reads CASSAHPPGVQMNTEAFF. The CDR3 DNA sequence: TGTGCCAGCAGCGCTCACCCACCGGGGGTTCAAATGAACACTGAAGCTTTCTTT.

V and J are TRBV4-1 and TRBJ2-1, with D possibly TRBD1 on 6 matching bases. Germline loops: CDR1 MGHRA, CDR2 YSYEKL. V lost 4 bases, J lost 2 bases, and 18 bases lay in between. The CDR3 runs to 17 residues. CDR3 in amino acids: CASSRTIRDTPYNEQFF. In DNA form, the CDR3 reads TGCGCCAGCAGCCGGACGATCCGGGACACACCCTACAATGAGCAGTTCTTC.

The V gene is TRBV7-8, the J gene TRBJ2-3, with 7 bases identical to TRBD1. Germline V CDR1 and CDR2: SGHVS, FQNEAQ. J lost 2 bases, V lost 3 bases, and 5 bases had no gene match. The CDR3 is 15 amino acids. In nucleotides, the CDR3 is TGTGCCAGCAGCTTGATGCAGGGGGTCACAGATACGCAGTATTTT. It codes for CASSLMQGVTDTQYF.

This clone occurred once. CDR3 coding DNA: TGTGCCAGCAGCTTGGATGTTTCAGGACAGGGAGCCTACGAGCAGTACTTC. This codes for CASSLDVSGQGAYEQYF. V is TRBV5-6 and J is TRBJ2-5, with 8 bases lining up with TRBD1. The closer fit of TRBJ2-7 to the DNA end suggests the J call may be wrong. This CDR3 has 17 residues. CDR1 SGHDT and CDR2 YYEEEE come from the germline V gene.

The chain recombines TRBV6-5 with TRBJ2-7; 12 nucleotides match TRBD1. The CDR3 runs 14 residues. Trimming at V came to 4 bases and at J to 5 bases, leaving 3 bases not matched to a gene. Germline V CDR1 and CDR2: MNHEY, SVGAGI. As DNA, the CDR3 is TGTGCCAGCAGTTTGGGACAGGGGGCCCACGAGCAGTACTTC. Protein product: CASSLGQGAHEQYF.

The gene calls are TRBV7-9 and TRBJ2-1, with D maybe TRBD2 (5 bases). Germline CDR1 and CDR2: SEHNR and FQNEAQ (reference sequence). This CDR3 is built from 15 residues. The germline V and J ends were trimmed by 1 base and 5 bases, with 12 bases remaining between them. Here the CDR3 reads CASSLGESGHNEQFF. The DNA for the CDR3 is TGTGCCAGCAGCTTAGGGGAGAGTGGGCACAATGAGCAGTTCTTC.

This chain connects TRBV28 to TRBJ2-5; 8 bases align to TRBD1. The CDR3 is 14 residues long. The germline gives CDR1 MDHEN, CDR2 SYDVKM. Trimming took 6 bases from V and 5 from J; bases not matched to a gene: 8. The CDR3 region is CASRGDRGVETQYF. The CDR3 nucleotides are TGTGCCAGCAGGGGTGACAGGGGAGTGGAGACCCAGTACTTC.

The chain joins TRBV4-1 to TRBJ1-2; weak D call: TRBD1 (6 bases). The V end was cut by 1 base, the J end by 4 bases, with 16 bases between. The length of the CDR3 is 16 residues. Germline V gene lookup returns CDR1 MGHRA and CDR2 YSYEKL. The CDR3 nucleotides are TGCGCCAGCAGCCAAGGGCGACAGGCGGGATTCTATGGCTACACCTTC. Translating it yields CASSQGRQAGFYGYTF.

The rearrangement links TRBV19 to TRBJ2-7; D might be TRBD1 or TRBD2, each matching 5 bases. Trimming cost V 2 bases and J 4 bases, with 18 bases left between them. Germline V lookup: CDR1 LNHDA, CDR2 SQIVND (reference sequence). The CDR3 spans 16 residues. The CDR3 coding sequence is TGTGCCAGTAGTATATTCGGTGGGACGACACTTTACGAGCAGTACTTC. Amino acids: CASSIFGGTTLYEQYF.

The rearrangement links TRBV19 to TRBJ1-2; tentative D call: TRBD1 (6 bases). CDR3 length: 15 amino acids. Germline-derived CDR1 and CDR2 are LNHDA and SQIVND (reference sequence). Trimming pared 7 bases from V and 4 bases from J, leaving 19 bases between. This CDR3 reads CASTLGGSFGYGYTF. The CDR3 DNA reads TGTGCCAGTACCCTTGGGGGCAGTTTCGGCTATGGCTACACCTTC.

The chain combines TRBV13 with TRBJ2-7; the D gene is possibly TRBD1 (6 bases). The CDR3 contains 15 residues. The V gene lost 5 bases and the J gene lost 3 bases, with 17 bases spanning the gap. Germline V gene lookup returns CDR1 PRHDT and CDR2 FYEKMQ (reference sequence). The chain's CDR3 is CASSDTGSKVYEQYF. CDR3 coding DNA: TGTGCCAGCAGCGATACAGGGTCTAAAGTCTACGAGCAGTACTTC.

The chain carries TRBV28 and TRBJ1-3; maybe TRBD1 (5 bases). Germline assignment: CDR1 MDHEN and CDR2 SYDVKM. The CDR3 is 15 residues long. The V and J ends lost 3 bases and 4 bases respectively, with 13 bases between them. As DNA, the CDR3 is TGTGCCAGCAGTTTTACAGGTCATATAGGAAACACCATATATTTT. It yields the protein CASSFTGHIGNTIYF.

V and J are TRBV5-6 and TRBJ2-7, with TRBD2 matching over 7 bases. CDR3 size: 14 residues. Germline-derived CDR1 and CDR2 are SGHDT and YYEEEE. The V segment lost 1 base and the J segment 2 bases; nucleotides outside the gene matches: 3. In nucleotides, the CDR3 is TGTGCCAGCAGCTTGCGGGGGGAGGCCTACGAGCAGTACTTC. Residues: CASSLRGEAYEQYF.

The V gene is TRBV11-1, the J gene TRBJ2-7; D might be TRBD1 (6 bases). V gave up 9 bases and J gave up 4 bases, with 13 bases separating them. Germline CDR1 is SGHAT and CDR2 is FQDESV (reference sequence). The CDR3 consists of 12 residues. CDR3 sequence: CASKGQTYEQYF. CDR3 bases: TGTGCCAGTAAAGGACAGACATACGAGCAGTACTTC.

The V and J genes are TRBV27 and TRBJ2-1; perhaps TRBD2 as D (6 bases). V dropped 0 bases and J dropped 7 bases, with 19 bases sitting between them. Germline CDR1 MNHEY, CDR2 SMNVEV (reference sequence). CDR3 size: 17 residues. This CDR3 reads CASSLSELAEPLNEQFF. The CDR3, as DNA: TGTGCCAGCAGTTTATCGGAGTTAGCGGAGCCGTTGAATGAGCAGTTCTTC.

The chain joins TRBV5-6 to TRBJ1-4; tentatively, D is TRBD1 (6 bases). The germline CDR1 and CDR2 sequences are SGHDT and YYEEEE. V shed 2 bases and J shed 6 bases, with 17 bases lying between them. The CDR3 spans 16 residues. For the CDR3, the DNA is TGTGCCAGCAGCTTTCAACAGGGCCTACTTTATGAAAAACTGTTTTTT. The encoded protein is CASSFQQGLLYEKLFF.

This chain connects TRBV7-9 to TRBJ2-3, with 12 bases matching TRBD2. The V gene's germline CDR1 is SEHNR and CDR2 FQNEAQ (reference sequence). This CDR3 contains 15 residues. The J segment lost 4 bases and the V segment lost 8 bases, leaving 7 bases of the junction unmatched. In nucleotides, the CDR3 is TGTGCCAGCTTTCCGCTAGCGGGAGGGGCAGATACGCAGTATTTT. This sequence encodes CASFPLAGGADTQYF.

V is TRBV7-6 and J is TRBJ1-4; D is undetermined. Germline values: CDR1 SGHVS, CDR2 FNYEAQ. Trimming stripped 6 bases from V and 4 bases from J, with 9 bases between. This CDR3 has 13 amino acids. CDR3 coding DNA: TGTGCCAGCAGACAGCGAAATAATGAAAAACTGTTTTTT. It codes for CASRQRNNEKLFF.

The chain has TRBV19 and TRBJ1-1; possibly TRBD1 for D (5 bases). CDR3 length: 14 residues. The ends were cut back, 4 bases at V and 1 base at J, with 10 bases in the middle. Germline loops: CDR1 LNHDA, CDR2 SQIVND (reference sequence). The CDR3 loop is CASSTHTGNTEAFF. The CDR3 DNA reads TGTGCCAGTAGTACTCATACAGGGAACACTGAAGCTTTCTTT.

In this sample, this clone turned up a few times. The genes are TRBV4-1 and TRBJ1-2, with 9 positions matching TRBD1. V lost 0 bases to trimming and J lost 8 bases; unmatched junction nucleotides: 10. Germline lookup yields CDR1 MGHRA and CDR2 YSYEKL. The CDR3 runs 16 residues. This CDR3 is CASSQDTVDRGEGYTF. DNA for the CDR3: TGCGCCAGCAGCCAAGATACGGTGGACAGGGGAGAGGGCTACACCTTC.

The chain joins TRBV28 to TRBJ1-5; unclear D gene. There are 17 residues in the CDR3. Per the germline V gene, CDR1 is MDHEN and CDR2 is SYDVKM. Trimming took 2 bases from V and 4 from J, leaving 18 bases between them. CDR3 bases: TGTGCCAGCAGTTTAGTCGGCGAGGCAGGAGGGAATCAGCCCCAGCATTTT. This translates into CASSLVGEAGGNQPQHF.

This clone was detected once. V gene TRBV15 combines with J gene TRBJ1-4; unclear D gene. CDR3 length: 16 amino acids. Per germline, CDR1 LNHNV and CDR2 YYDKDF (reference sequence). With 0 bases removed from V and 1 base from J, the gap between germline ends came to 9 bases. CDR3 in amino acids: CATSRDSLVTNEKLFF. CDR3 coding DNA: TGTGCCACCAGCAGAGATTCCTTAGTAACTAATGAAAAACTGTTTTTT. The variable domain in full, with the rest retrieved from reference TRBV15 and TRBJ1-4, is DAMVIQNPRYQVTQFGKPVTLSCSQTLNHNVMYWYQQKSSQAPKLLFHYYDKDFNNEADTPDNFQSRRPNTSFCFLDIRSPGLGDTAMYLCATSRDSLVTNEKLFFGSGTQLSVL.

The chain couples TRBV28 to TRBJ2-3; TRBD1 agrees at 8 bases. Germline loops: CDR1 MDHEN, CDR2 SYDVKM. Unmatched junction bases numbered 2, after V lost 8 bases and J lost 4 bases. This CDR3 has 12 residues. CDR3 loop: CASRTGSDTQYF. DNA for the CDR3: TGTGCCAGCCGGACAGGGTCAGATACGCAGTATTTT.

The chain has TRBV19 and TRBJ1-1; a weak D match, TRBD1 (6 bases). Trimming took off 3 bases at V and 3 bases at J, with 8 bases between the two ends. The CDR3 is made up of 13 amino acids. Germline lookup yields CDR1 LNHDA and CDR2 SQIVND (reference sequence). The CDR3 sequence: CASSISGDTEAFF. The CDR3 bases are TGTGCCAGTAGTATTTCAGGGGACACTGAAGCTTTCTTT.